The 27 T cell receptor beta chains below come from one sample, sequenced in a study of shared clonotypes between healthy human individuals. Profiling relied on immunoSEQ multiplex PCR, and the TCRdb table lists in-frame clones only, not all of them. Among roughly 2 million clones listed, around 96% were seen once. CD8 cells regarded as naive lacked CD45RO, were positively chosen for CCR7, and omitted terminally differentiated effector memory CD45RA+ cells. The source material was naive CD8+ T cells sorted from blood. Source of these receptors: a man aged 18-30 years in good health.

Remarks on this clone: The same CDR3 can be traced to other DNA sequences in this sample. V gene TRBV27 combines with J gene TRBJ2-1; a weak D match, TRBD2 (5 bases). Deletions cut 5 bases from V and 8 bases from J, with 7 bases between. Germline CDR1 and CDR2: MNHEY and SMNVEV (reference sequence). There are 11 residues in the CDR3. This CDR3 reads CASSRGDEQFF. The CDR3, as DNA: TGTGCCAGCAGTCGGGGAGATGAGCAGTTCTTC.

The J gene is TRBJ2-1, the V gene TRBV11-2, with a possible D match to TRBD2 (6 bases). CDR3 length: 14 amino acids. CDR1 and CDR2 (germline): SGHAT, FQNNGV. V was pared by 5 bases and J by 5 bases, with 13 bases between. CDR3 sequence reads: CASSRWEDNNEQFF. CDR3 coding DNA: TGTGCCAGCAGCCGCTGGGAGGATAACAATGAGCAGTTCTTC.

This clone showed up just once. The genes are TRBV4-3 and TRBJ1-1; D perhaps matches TRBD1 (6 bases). The CDR3 runs 18 residues. The germline gives CDR1 LGHNA, CDR2 YSLEER. The V end was cut by 7 bases, the J end by 0 bases, with 24 bases between. The CDR3 region is CASKQGNRVSRMNTEAFF. The CDR3 DNA reads as TGCGCCAGCAAACAAGGGAACAGGGTCTCACGCATGAACACTGAAGCTTTCTTT.

The DNA of the CDR3 is TGTGCCAGCAAATTAGGGGGTTCGAGCACAGATACGCAGTATTTT. Its protein product is CASKLGGSSTDTQYF. This chain uses TRBV5-6 with TRBJ2-3; TRBD1 is a possible D gene (6 bases). Between the trimmed V and J ends, which lost 6 bases and 0 bases, there was a span of 14 bases. This CDR3 spans 15 amino acids. Germline V gene lookup returns CDR1 SGHDT and CDR2 YYEEEE.

The chain recombines TRBV10-1 with TRBJ2-5, with 8 bases lining up with TRBD1. This CDR3 has 22 amino acids. The junction had 32 bases not matched to a gene; V was cut back by 6 bases and J by 5 bases. From germline, CDR1 is WNHNN and CDR2 SYGVQD (reference sequence). In DNA, the CDR3 is TGCGCCAGCAGCGTCCCGGGACAGGAAAGTTTATCAGAGGGCTCCCGGGCGGAGACCCAGTACTTC. This codes for CASSVPGQESLSEGSRAETQYF.

The CDR3 sequence is CASSLAVGGEQYF. The CDR3 nucleotides read TGTGCCAGCAGCTTAGCGGTAGGGGGCGAGCAGTACTTC. This chain connects TRBV7-6 to TRBJ2-7, with D perhaps matching TRBD1 (6 bases). CDR3 length: 13 residues. Trimming took 0 bases from V and 6 from J, leaving 9 bases between them. Germline CDR1 and CDR2: SGHVS and FNYEAQ.

The CDR3 region is CASSLGSGGPQETQYF. As DNA, the CDR3 is TGTGCCAGCAGCTTAGGTAGCGGGGGGCCTCAAGAGACCCAGTACTTC. V and J are TRBV11-2 and TRBJ2-5; TRBD2 aligns across 10 bases. This CDR3 has 16 amino acids. Per germline, CDR1 SGHAT and CDR2 FQNNGV. The V and J ends lost 1 base and 2 bases, in that order; junction bases with no gene match: 4.

This clone was counted a single time. The rearrangement links TRBV19 to TRBJ2-3, with 10 bases aligning to TRBD2. CDR3 length equals 15 residues. V was pared by 3 bases and J by 3 bases, with 3 bases of the junction left unmatched. Germline CDR1 is LNHDA and CDR2 is SQIVND (reference sequence). The DNA of the CDR3 is TGTGCCAGTAGTATCCTAGCGGGGGAAACAGATACGCAGTATTTT. The encoded protein is CASSILAGETDTQYF.

Here the CDR3 reads CASSRTTGLRETQYF. CDR3 bases: TGTGCCAGCAGCCGAACGACAGGTTTGAGGGAGACCCAGTACTTC. The chain employs TRBV6-5 and TRBJ2-5; weak D call: TRBD1 (6 bases). Germline V gene sequence: CDR1 MNHEY, CDR2 SVGAGI. The CDR3 length is 15 residues. Trimming removed 6 bases at V and 5 bases at J, with 19 bases between.

The CDR3 DNA sequence: TGCGCCAGCAGCCAAGATAAATTCGGGGAGGCCCCCAACGAGCAGTACTTC. This codes for CASSQDKFGEAPNEQYF. The chain is built from TRBV4-3 and TRBJ2-7; the D gene is possibly TRBD2 (6 bases). CDR1 is LGHNA and CDR2 is YSLEER in the germline V gene. The CDR3 consists of 17 residues. Trimming cost V 0 bases and J 5 bases, with 20 bases left between them.

The V and J genes are TRBV4-3 and TRBJ2-1, with TRBD1 as a possible D gene (5 bases). The V end lost 0 bases, the J end lost 6 bases, and 18 bases lay between the germline ends. Looked up from germline, CDR1 is LGHNA and CDR2 is YSLEER. CDR3 size: 17 residues. In nucleotides, the CDR3 is TGCGCCAGCAGCCAAGATGAACGAGACAGTGAATCCAATGAGCAGTTCTTC. Its protein is CASSQDERDSESNEQFF.

A remark on this clone: Other nucleotide sequences from this sample produce the same CDR3. The genes are TRBV7-9 and TRBJ1-1; TRBD1 matches 8 bases. Germline V gives CDR1 SEHNR, CDR2 FQNEAQ (reference sequence). V was clipped by 1 base and J by 5 bases; unmatched bases: 3. The CDR3 has 14 residues. The CDR3 is CASSLVQGATEAFF. The CDR3 coding sequence is TGTGCCAGCAGCTTAGTTCAGGGGGCGACTGAAGCTTTCTTT.

This chain links TRBV10-3 with TRBJ1-1, with a possible D match to TRBD1 (5 bases). V lost 0 bases to trimming and J lost 11 bases, with 13 bases between them. This CDR3 is 13 amino acids long. Per germline, CDR1 ENHRY and CDR2 SYGVKD. CDR3 bases: TGTGCCATCAGTGAGTCGACGGGACTAGGGGCTTTCTTT. The encoded protein is CAISESTGLGAFF.

The chain carries TRBV5-8 and TRBJ1-1; a weak D match, TRBD1 (5 bases). This CDR3 contains 14 residues. V lost 0 bases and J 1 base, leaving 7 bases between the germline ends. Germline CDR1 and CDR2: SGHTS and YDEGEE. The CDR3 region has the DNA TGTGCCAGCAGCTTGGCCGACAGGAACACTGAAGCTTTCTTT. This gives the protein CASSLADRNTEAFF.

DNA for the CDR3: TGTGCCAGTAGTGTCGGGACAGTGGTCGAGCAGTACTTC. Translation: CASSVGTVVEQYF. J is TRBJ2-7 and V is TRBV19; 7 bases agree with TRBD1. The V and J ends lost 5 bases and 6 bases, in that order; junction bases with no gene match: 7. The CDR3 consists of 13 residues. Germline CDR1 and CDR2: LNHDA and SQIVND (reference sequence). Looking up the rest from reference TRBV19 and TRBJ2-7 gives the full variable domain: DGGITQSPKYLFRKEGQNVTLSCEQNLNHDAMYWYRQDPGQGLRLIYYSQIVNDFQKGDIAEGYSVSREKKESFPLTVTSAQKNPTAFYLCASSVGTVVEQYFGPGTRLTVT.

Of note for this clone: Other nucleotide sequences from this sample produce the same CDR3. V and J are TRBV6-1 and TRBJ2-7; possibly TRBD1 for D (5 bases). CDR1 and CDR2 (germline): MNHNS, SASEGT. The V end lost 5 bases, the J end lost 4 bases, and 9 bases lay between the germline ends. CDR3 length: 12 residues. The CDR3 region is CASSPTAYEQYF. The CDR3 DNA reads TGTGCCAGCAGTCCGACAGCTTACGAGCAGTACTTC.

The chain has TRBV5-5 and TRBJ2-7, with 7 bases lining up with TRBD1. V gave up 4 bases and J gave up 3 bases; unmatched junction bases: 13. Looked up from germline, CDR1 is SGHKS and CDR2 is YYEKEE (reference sequence). The CDR3 contains 16 residues. The CDR3 sequence is CASSLLLPTGHYEQYF. CDR3 in DNA: TGTGCCAGCAGCCTCCTCCTTCCGACAGGGCACTACGAGCAGTACTTC.

The rearrangement uses TRBV5-5 and TRBJ1-5; D not certain. Germline lookup yields CDR1 SGHKS and CDR2 YYEKEE (reference sequence). Between the trimmed V and J ends, which lost 2 bases and 0 bases, there was a span of 9 bases. The CDR3 runs to 15 residues. CDR3 DNA: TGTGCCAGCAGCTTCTGGGATGATAGCAATCAGCCCCAGCATTTT. Translated: CASSFWDDSNQPQHF.

The chain combines TRBV7-9 with TRBJ2-1; 7 bases match TRBD2. Germline trimming cut 1 base from V and 8 bases from J; bases unmatched to any gene: 8. The germline V gene has CDR1 SEHNR and CDR2 FQNEAQ (reference sequence). The CDR3 sequence is 15 residues long. The CDR3 here is CASSLGVRGSDEQFF. CDR3 in DNA: TGTGCCAGCAGCTTAGGCGTACGCGGGAGTGATGAGCAGTTCTTC. Full variable domain (missing parts from reference TRBV7-9 and TRBJ2-1): DTGVSQNPRHKITKRGQNVTFRCDPISEHNRLYWYRQTLGQGPEFLTYFQNEAQLEKSRLLSDRFSAERPKGSFSTLEIQRTEQGDSAMYLCASSLGVRGSDEQFFGPGTRLTVL.

This chain connects TRBV5-8 to TRBJ1-1, with no clear D. V was trimmed by 4 bases and J by 4 bases, leaving 8 bases between them. The CDR3 contains 12 residues. Germline assignment: CDR1 SGHTS and CDR2 YDEGEE. The chain's CDR3 is CASSRTFTEAFF. In DNA form, the CDR3 reads TGTGCCAGCAGCCGGACTTTCACTGAAGCTTTCTTT. The full variable domain, its missing parts supplied by reference TRBV5-8 and TRBJ1-1, is EAGVTQSPTHLIKTRGQQATLRCSPISGHTSVYWYQQALGLGLQFLLWYDEGEERNRGNFPPRFSGRQFPNYSSELNVNALELEDSALYLCASSRTFTEAFFGQGTRLTVV.

The V call is TRBV29-1, the J call TRBJ1-1; 9 nucleotides match TRBD1. This CDR3 comprises 12 residues. The germline V gene encodes CDR1 SQVTM and CDR2 ANQGSEA. V was clipped by 8 bases and J by 3 bases; unmatched bases: 4. For the CDR3, the DNA is TGCAGCCACACAGGGGGCCACACTGAAGCTTTCTTT. Amino acid sequence: CSHTGGHTEAFF.

The J gene is TRBJ2-1, the V gene TRBV7-9; D may match TRBD1 or TRBD2 (5 bases each). The length of the CDR3 is 16 residues. CDR1 and CDR2 (germline): SEHNR, FQNEAQ (reference sequence). Trimming took off 5 bases at V and 5 bases at J, with 19 bases between the two ends. The CDR3 sequence: CASSPSLGEKDNEQFF. Written as DNA, the CDR3 is TGTGCCAGCAGCCCCAGTTTGGGGGAGAAGGACAATGAGCAGTTCTTC.

This chain connects TRBV4-3 to TRBJ1-2; D is possibly TRBD1 (5 bases). CDR3 length: 18 amino acids. The V gene lost 1 base and the J gene lost 6 bases, with 24 bases spanning the gap. Per the germline V gene, CDR1 is LGHNA and CDR2 is YSLEER. The CDR3 reads CASSQGDGLRDEGDGYTF. In nucleotides, the CDR3 is TGCGCCAGCAGCCAAGGGGATGGACTCAGGGACGAGGGAGATGGCTACACCTTC.

This clone was counted once. The rearrangement links TRBV7-8 to TRBJ1-5; TRBD1 agrees at 7 bases. V trimming: 2 bases; J trimming: 7 bases; junction bases outside the gene matches: 8. The CDR3 has 15 amino acids. Germline V gives CDR1 SGHVS, CDR2 FQNEAQ. CDR3 residues: CASSLWAGGTQPQHF. The CDR3 DNA sequence: TGTGCCAGCAGCTTATGGGCAGGGGGAACCCAGCCCCAGCATTTT.

As to this clone: Additional DNA sequences in this sample encode the identical CDR3. This sequence joins TRBV19 and TRBJ2-7; the match to TRBD1 covers 7 bases. V was pared by 3 bases and J by 2 bases, with 4 bases of the junction left unmatched. The V gene's germline CDR1 is LNHDA and CDR2 SQIVND (reference sequence). This CDR3 spans 14 amino acids. CDR3 DNA sequence: TGTGCCAGTAGTATCCCGGGACAGACCTACGAGCAGTACTTC. Its protein product is CASSIPGQTYEQYF.

This chain links TRBV2 with TRBJ2-5; 8 bases are a match to TRBD1. The germline V gene has CDR1 SNHLY and CDR2 FYNNEI. This CDR3 is 15 amino acids long. J gave up 1 base and V 1 base, and 2 bases lay outside the gene matches. The CDR3 nucleotides read TGTGCCAGCAGTGAAGGGACAGGGATCCAAGAGACCCAGTACTTC. This gives the protein CASSEGTGIQETQYF.

This clone was picked up one time. Other DNA sequences of this sample code for an identical CDR3. This chain uses TRBV2 with TRBJ2-7, with D possibly matching TRBD2 (5 bases). Looked up from germline, CDR1 is SNHLY and CDR2 is FYNNEI. The CDR3 runs to 14 residues. The V end was cut by 1 base, the J end by 0 bases, with 7 bases between. CDR3 residues: CASSEDGSSYEQYF. In nucleotides, the CDR3 is TGTGCCAGCAGTGAAGATGGGAGCTCCTACGAGCAGTACTTC. Combining the CDR3 with reference TRBV2 and TRBJ2-7 gives the whole variable domain EPEVTQTPSHQVTQMGQEVILRCVPISNHLYFYWYRQILGQKVEFLVSFYNNEISEKSEIFDDQFSVERPDGSNFTLKIRSTKLEDSAMYFCASSEDGSSYEQYFGPGTRLTVT.